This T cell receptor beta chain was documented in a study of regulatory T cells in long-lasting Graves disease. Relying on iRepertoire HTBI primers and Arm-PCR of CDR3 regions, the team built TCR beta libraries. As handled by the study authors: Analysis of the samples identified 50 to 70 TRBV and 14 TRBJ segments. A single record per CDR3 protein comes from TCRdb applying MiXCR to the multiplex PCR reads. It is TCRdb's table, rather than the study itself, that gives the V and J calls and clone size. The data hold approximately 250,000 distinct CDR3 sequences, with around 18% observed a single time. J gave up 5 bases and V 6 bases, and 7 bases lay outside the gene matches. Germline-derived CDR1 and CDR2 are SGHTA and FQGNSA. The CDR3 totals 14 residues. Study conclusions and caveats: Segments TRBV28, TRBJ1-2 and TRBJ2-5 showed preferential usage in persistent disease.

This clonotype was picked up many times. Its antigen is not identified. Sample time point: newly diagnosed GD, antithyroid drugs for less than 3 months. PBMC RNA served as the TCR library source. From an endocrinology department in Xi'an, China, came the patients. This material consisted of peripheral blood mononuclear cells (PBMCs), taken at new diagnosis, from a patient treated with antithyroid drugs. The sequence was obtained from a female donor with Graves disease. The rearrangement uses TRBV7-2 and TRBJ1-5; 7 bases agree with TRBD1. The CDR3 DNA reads TGTGCCAGCAGTCGGACAGGAGGCGATCAGCCCCAGCATTTT. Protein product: CASSRTGGDQPQHF.